This TCR beta chain was observed in a study of T-cell reconstitution after alpha-beta-depleted transplantation in children. Germline V CDR1 and CDR2: SGHKS, YYEKEE (reference sequence). The CDR3 contains 15 residues. Trimming pared 1 base from V and 1 base from J, leaving 12 bases between. The library targeted TCRbeta and was prepared with unique molecular identifiers. Each CDR3 protein gets one entry after TCRdb re-called the PCR reads with MiXCR. In the table there are about 460,000 distinct CDR3 sequences, roughly a tenth of which are singletons. This clonotype was observed a few times. The starting material was PBMCs, obtained before TCRalphabeta/CD19-depleted stem cell transplant. This receptor was taken from a child aged 2 to 10 with inherited bone marrow failure, due to receive a stem cell transplant. This chain links TRBV5-5 with TRBJ2-7; TRBD1 is a possible D gene (6 bases). CDR3 region: CASSLTGLLSYEQYF. The CDR3 DNA sequence: TGTGCCAGCAGCTTGACAGGGTTACTTTCCTACGAGCAGTACTTC. The whole variable domain, remainder taken from reference TRBV5-5 and TRBJ2-7, is DAGVTQSPTHLIKTRGQQVTLRCSPISGHKSVSWYQQVLGQGPQFIFQYYEKEERGRGNFPDRFSARQFPNYSSELNVNALLLGDSALYLCASSLTGLLSYEQYFGPGTRLTVT.